This T cell receptor (beta chain) stems from a study of cytotoxic CD8 clonotypes in ibrutinib-treated CLL. This CDR3 comprises 14 residues. Study-level points and caveats: Upon ibrutinib response clonality rose, and upon progression it fell back toward baseline.

The assay was immunoSEQ multiplex PCR, and TCRdb's table has in-frame clones only and misses some. The sample lists fewer than 300,000 clones; 60% to 80% were seen once. Comment on this clone: Antigen: not known.

The source of this sequence is a human donor with chronic lymphocytic leukemia. V gene TRBV12-2 combines with J gene TRBJ1-2; the listed D gene, TRBD1, was not tested against the DNA. TRBV12-2 is shown as a pseudogene. The sequencing used PBMCs, collected at disease progression, from a patient treated with ibrutinib. CDR3 nucleotides: TGTGCAAGTCGCCAGGGACAGAGAAACTATGGCTACACCTTC. Its protein is CASRQGQRNYGYTF.